This T cell receptor beta chain emerged from a study of cytomegalovirus exposure and HLA in healthy donors. Whole-study results and caveats: Cytomegalovirus status was reportedly diagnosed by the classifier with high sensitivity and specificity.

This clone is a singleton in its sample. The antigen is not known. The method was immunoSEQ multiplex PCR; TCRdb's version includes in-frame clones alone and lacks a portion of them. Found here are 95,000 to 150,000 clones, about 90% of them singletons; the top ten hold approximately 2%. V shed 0 bases, J shed 6 bases, and the junction held 10 bases outside the gene matches. Per the germline V gene, CDR1 is LGHNA and CDR2 is YNFKEQ. This CDR3 spans 18 amino acids. The sequencing input was PBMCs. The receptor was derived from a woman aged 18 to 35 in good health and CMV-seronegative. The genes are TRBV4-2 and TRBJ2-1; TRBD2 aligns across 11 bases. DNA for the CDR3: TGTGCCAGCAGCCAAGAGTCGTTGACTAGCGGGACATCCAATGAGCAGTTCTTC. As protein: CASSQESLTSGTSNEQFF.